Shown below are 13 T cell receptor beta chains from a single sample sequenced in a study of glioma-infiltrating T cells after dendritic cell vaccination. Libraries were prepared by immunoSEQ multiplex PCR; TCRdb keeps only in-frame clonotypes and omits some of them. The repertoire includes about 58,000 clones, 85% to 90% of them detected once, and just under 9% sits in the top ten. The time point here: after dendritic cell vaccination, including at tumor progression/relapse. The sample here was blood, taken after dendritic cell vaccination. The receptors come from a human donor with glioblastoma.

The CDR3 region is CAWSVKGVKRYGYTF. CDR3 DNA sequence: TGTGCCTGGAGTGTAAAAGGGGTGAAGCGCTATGGCTACACCTTC. V usage is TRBV30 and J usage is TRBJ1-2; D is perhaps TRBD1 (5 bases). CDR3 length: 15 residues. The ends were cut back, 0 bases at V and 4 bases at J, with 15 bases in the middle. Germline V gene data show CDR1 as GTSNPN and CDR2 as SVGIG (reference sequence).

This chain links TRBV7-2 with TRBJ2-2, with D maybe TRBD2 (6 bases). The V end was cut by 7 bases, the J end by 3 bases, with 12 bases between. CDR1 and CDR2 from the germline V gene are SGHTA and FQGNSA. The CDR3 length is 14 residues. The CDR3 sequence: CASIRGYYTGELFF. The CDR3 coding sequence is TGTGCCAGCATCCGGGGGTATTACACCGGGGAGCTGTTTTTT.

This chain links TRBV7-9 with TRBJ2-7, with D possibly matching TRBD2 (5 bases). The CDR3 length is 16 residues. Germline V gives CDR1 SEHNR, CDR2 FQNEAQ (reference sequence). The V end was cut by 2 bases, the J end by 4 bases, with 18 bases between. This chain's CDR3 is CASSLSGIQARYEQYF. The CDR3 DNA reads as TGTGCCAGCAGCTTATCGGGGATCCAGGCTAGGTACGAGCAGTACTTC.

This clone was counted a few times. CDR3 loop: CASSDPQGSAYGYTF. The CDR3 DNA reads TGCGCCAGCAGCGACCCTCAGGGGTCCGCCTATGGCTACACCTTC. The chain has TRBV5-1 and TRBJ1-2, with D possibly TRBD1 on 6 matching bases. The CDR3 length is 15 residues. The germline V gene has CDR1 SGHRS and CDR2 YFSETQ. Deletions cut 4 bases from V and 4 bases from J, with 17 bases between.

The rearrangement links TRBV27 to TRBJ2-2; D call uncertain. Germline V gene sequence: CDR1 MNHEY, CDR2 SMNVEV (reference sequence). Trimming cost V 4 bases and J 4 bases, with 16 bases left between them. The CDR3 is made up of 16 amino acids. The CDR3 DNA reads TGTGCCAGCAGTTCTGGAGATGGTCTGGGCACCGGGGAGCTGTTTTTT. Residues: CASSSGDGLGTGELFF.

V usage is TRBV27 and J usage is TRBJ2-1, with D perhaps TRBD2 (6 bases). The CDR3 sequence is 15 residues long. From germline, CDR1 is MNHEY and CDR2 SMNVEV (reference sequence). V was cut by 6 bases and J by 2 bases, with 14 bases left in between. The CDR3 bases are TGTGCCAGCAGCCCTCGACTAGTTCCCTACAATGAGCAGTTCTTC. As protein: CASSPRLVPYNEQFF.

The chain has TRBV30 and TRBJ1-2, with D tentatively TRBD1 (6 bases). This CDR3 has 16 residues. Germline-derived CDR1 and CDR2 are GTSNPN and SVGIG (reference sequence). V was pared by 3 bases and J by 2 bases, with 19 bases between. Here the CDR3 reads CAWSGPPGEPNYGYTF. The CDR3 DNA is TGTGCCTGGAGCGGACCCCCAGGGGAACCCAACTATGGCTACACCTTC. Using reference TRBV30 and TRBJ1-2 for the parts outside the CDR3, the full variable domain is SQTIHQWPATLVQPVGSPLSLECTVEGTSNPNLYWYRQAAGRGLQLLFYSVGIGQISSEVPQNLSASRPQDRQFILSSKKLLLSDSGFYLCAWSGPPGEPNYGYTFGSGTRLTVV.

V and J are TRBV11-3 and TRBJ2-7; possible D gene TRBD2, 6 bases. Germline assignment: CDR1 SGHNT and CDR2 YENEEA. The CDR3 runs to 13 residues. V lost 5 bases and J 6 bases, leaving 14 bases between the germline ends. The chain's CDR3 is CASSPTSLSEQYF. The CDR3 region has the DNA TGTGCCAGCAGCCCCACTAGCCTCTCCGAGCAGTACTTC.

V usage is TRBV5-1 and J usage is TRBJ2-6, with D perhaps matching TRBD1 (6 bases). V lost 2 bases and J 0 bases, leaving 9 bases between the germline ends. This CDR3 has 16 residues. CDR1 SGHRS and CDR2 YFSETQ come from the germline V gene. The CDR3 is CASSLQGHSGANVLTF. CDR3 sequence (DNA): TGCGCCAGCAGCTTACAGGGTCACTCTGGGGCCAACGTCCTGACTTTC.

The chain has TRBV13 and TRBJ2-7; D not resolved. The CDR3 has 12 residues. Germline CDR1 reads PRHDT; CDR2 reads FYEKMQ (reference sequence). V lost 7 bases and J 0 bases, leaving 7 bases between the germline ends. The CDR3 DNA sequence: TGTGCCAGCAAAATGAGCTCCTACGAGCAGTACTTC. Translated, it gives CASKMSSYEQYF.

This chain connects TRBV7-3 to TRBJ2-2, with TRBD2 matching 7 bases. V lost 2 bases to trimming and J lost 1 base; unmatched junction nucleotides: 13. The CDR3 is made up of 19 amino acids. CDR1 is SGHTA and CDR2 is FQGTGA in the germline V gene. The CDR3 sequence is CASSLWALGLAVNTGELFF. The CDR3 DNA is TGTGCCAGCAGCTTATGGGCCTTGGGCCTAGCGGTGAACACCGGGGAGCTGTTTTTT.

The chain links TRBV2 to TRBJ2-5, with 13 bases lining up with TRBD2. The CDR3 runs to 18 residues. V shed 4 bases, J shed 3 bases, and the junction held 11 bases outside the gene matches. Germline lookup yields CDR1 SNHLY and CDR2 FYNNEI. The CDR3 DNA is TGTGCCAGCAGTGCTCAGGGAGGACTAGCGGGGGCGAAAGAGACCCAGTACTTC. Amino acids: CASSAQGGLAGAKETQYF.

The count of this clone is one. This rearrangement joins TRBV11-1 to TRBJ2-5; 8 nucleotides line up with TRBD1. The length of the CDR3 is 14 residues. Germline assignment: CDR1 SGHAT and CDR2 FQDESV (reference sequence). V lost 2 bases and J lost 9; bases outside the gene matches: 8. The DNA of the CDR3 is TGTGCCAGCAGCTTATCGGACAGGGTAGCGGCCCAGTACTTC. Translation gives CASSLSDRVAAQYF.